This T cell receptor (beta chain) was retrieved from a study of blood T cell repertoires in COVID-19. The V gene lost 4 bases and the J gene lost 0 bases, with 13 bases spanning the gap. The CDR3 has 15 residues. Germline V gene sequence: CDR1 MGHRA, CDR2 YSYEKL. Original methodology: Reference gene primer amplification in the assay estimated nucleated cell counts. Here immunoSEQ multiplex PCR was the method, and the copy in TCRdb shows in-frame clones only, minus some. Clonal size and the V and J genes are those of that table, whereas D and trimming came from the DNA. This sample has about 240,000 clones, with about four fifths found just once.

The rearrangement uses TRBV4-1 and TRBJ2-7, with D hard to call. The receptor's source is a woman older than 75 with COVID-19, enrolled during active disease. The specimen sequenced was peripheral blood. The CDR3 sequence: CASSRSLDNSYEQYF. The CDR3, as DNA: TGCGCCAGCAGCCGCAGTCTTGATAACTCCTACGAGCAGTACTTC.